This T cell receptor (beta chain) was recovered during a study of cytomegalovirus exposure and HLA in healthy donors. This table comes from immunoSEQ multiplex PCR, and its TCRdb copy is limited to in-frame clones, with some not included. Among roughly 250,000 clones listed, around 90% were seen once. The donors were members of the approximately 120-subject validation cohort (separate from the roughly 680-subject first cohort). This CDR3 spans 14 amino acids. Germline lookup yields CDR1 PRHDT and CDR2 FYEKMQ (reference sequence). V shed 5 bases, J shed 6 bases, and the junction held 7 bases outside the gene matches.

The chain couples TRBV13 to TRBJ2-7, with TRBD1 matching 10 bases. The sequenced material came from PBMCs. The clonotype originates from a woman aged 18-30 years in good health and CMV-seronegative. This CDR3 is CASSHRQGASEQYF. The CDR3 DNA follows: TGTGCCAGCAGCCACCGACAGGGGGCGTCCGAGCAGTACTTC.